The 21 T cell receptor beta chains below all came from one sample that was sequenced in a study of neoadjuvant anti-PD-1 for oral cavity cancer. Specified time point: after neoadjuvant nivolumab, at surgical resection. This table comes from immunoSEQ multiplex PCR, and its TCRdb copy is limited to in-frame clones, with some not included. The sample has some 9,800 clones; 60% to 75% are singletons. The specimen was PBMCs, collected after nivolumab (anti-PD-1) treatment. The receptor set was obtained from a person between 40 and 79 years old with oral cavity squamous cell carcinoma.

The rearrangement joins TRBV7-8 to TRBJ2-2, with 9 bases that match TRBD2. The CDR3 runs 18 residues. Germline V lookup: CDR1 SGHVS, CDR2 FQNEAQ. The junction had 12 bases not matched to a gene; V was cut back by 5 bases and J by 2 bases. DNA of the CDR3: TGTGCCAGCAGCCCTTCGGGTAGCGGGGGAGTTAACACCGGGGAGCTGTTTTTT. It translates to CASSPSGSGGVNTGELFF.

This clone was seen just once. The chain is built from TRBV7-6 and TRBJ2-6; a weak D match, TRBD2 (5 bases). The germline V and J ends were trimmed by 1 base and 1 base, with 11 bases remaining between them. The CDR3 loop spans 17 amino acids. CDR1 and CDR2 (germline): SGHVS, FNYEAQ. CDR3 bases: TGTGCCAGCAGCTTAGGAGGGCGGAGGTCTGGGGCCAACGTCCTGACTTTC. The encoded protein is CASSLGGRRSGANVLTF.

The chain is built from TRBV7-8 and TRBJ1-5; a possible D gene is TRBD1 (6 bases). Per germline, CDR1 SGHVS and CDR2 FQNEAQ. The V end lost 1 base, the J end lost 6 bases, and 16 bases lay between the germline ends. The CDR3 totals 16 residues. CDR3 region: CASSLDFGGTGQPQHF. CDR3 nucleotide sequence: TGTGCCAGCAGCTTAGATTTCGGGGGCACGGGTCAGCCCCAGCATTTT.

The chain joins TRBV7-8 to TRBJ1-2, with D unclear. The ends were cut back, 5 bases at V and 0 bases at J, with 13 bases in the middle. This CDR3 spans 15 amino acids. Germline V gives CDR1 SGHVS, CDR2 FQNEAQ. CDR3 coding DNA: TGTGCCAGCAGCCAGCCTTCTTGGACTAACTATGGCTACACCTTC. It encodes CASSQPSWTNYGYTF.

This chain connects TRBV29-1 to TRBJ1-2; D is unresolved. This CDR3 comprises 11 residues. Germline assignment: CDR1 SQVTM and CDR2 ANQGSEA. V dropped 6 bases and J dropped 8 bases, with 13 bases sitting between them. CDR3 DNA sequence: TGCAGCGTCGGAGAGGGTGACGGCTACACCTTC. Its translation is CSVGEGDGYTF.

The chain links TRBV10-3 to TRBJ2-3; 8 nucleotides align to TRBD2. The trim removed 7 bases at V and 3 bases at J, leaving 6 bases unmatched. Germline lookup yields CDR1 ENHRY and CDR2 SYGVKD. CDR3 length equals 14 residues. CDR3 residues: CAIKRTSSTDTQYF. The CDR3, as DNA: TGTGCCATCAAAAGGACTAGCAGTACAGATACGCAGTATTTT.

V is TRBV7-9 and J is TRBJ2-7, with TRBD2 matching over 10 bases. Germline lookup yields CDR1 SEHNR and CDR2 FQNEAQ (reference sequence). This CDR3 comprises 14 residues. V shed 5 bases and J 4 bases; nucleotides not matched to a gene: 5. The CDR3 spells CASSPGTSAYEQYF. For the CDR3, the DNA is TGTGCCAGCAGCCCCGGGACTAGCGCTTACGAGCAGTACTTC.

This clone was counted between two and nine times. DNA for the CDR3: TGTGCCGGAAGAGCGGGAGGGCCCCCCGAGCAGTACTTC. Amino acids: CAGRAGGPPEQYF. The J gene is TRBJ2-7, the V gene TRBV2, with TRBD2 matching 10 bases. This CDR3 has 13 residues. V was pared by 11 bases and J by 6 bases, with 10 bases of the junction left unmatched. CDR1 is SNHLY, CDR2 FYNNEI, per germline.

V and J are TRBV4-2 and TRBJ2-7; 10 nucleotides match TRBD2. There are 18 residues in the CDR3. Unmatched junction bases numbered 17, after V lost 3 bases and J lost 6 bases. In germline, CDR1 is LGHNA, CDR2 YNFKEQ. The CDR3 region is CASSQSAAGGPDVGEQYF. As DNA, the CDR3 is TGTGCCAGCAGCCAGTCAGCAGCGGGGGGGCCGGACGTGGGCGAGCAGTACTTC.

By share of the sample, this clone is medium-sized. The rearrangement uses TRBV7-9 and TRBJ1-1; 12 bases match TRBD1. The CDR3 loop spans 16 amino acids. CDR1 is SEHNR and CDR2 is FQNEAQ in the germline V gene (reference sequence). The V segment lost 5 bases and the J segment 5 bases; nucleotides outside the gene matches: 9. CDR3 in DNA: TGTGCCAGCAGCCGCCCGGGACAGGGGGCGAGAACTGAAGCTTTCTTT. Translated: CASSRPGQGARTEAFF.

The CDR3 reads CASSLYGRGKDGYTF. The CDR3 DNA reads as TGTGCCAGCAGTCTATACGGGCGGGGGAAGGATGGCTACACCTTC. The chain combines TRBV25-1 with TRBJ1-2; D possibly corresponds to TRBD1 (5 bases). The ends were cut back, 5 bases at V and 6 bases at J, with 19 bases in the middle. Germline CDR1 reads MGHDK; CDR2 reads SYGVNS. CDR3 size: 15 residues.

The chain has TRBV19 and TRBJ1-5, with 9 bases matching TRBD1. Germline V lookup: CDR1 LNHDA, CDR2 SQIVND (reference sequence). This CDR3 spans 15 amino acids. Trimming cost V 7 bases and J 3 bases; bases outside gene matches: 7. Written as DNA, the CDR3 is TGTGCCAGTACCCCCGGACAGGGGTTCAATCAGCCCCAGCATTTT. Protein product: CASTPGQGFNQPQHF.

This sequence joins TRBV19 and TRBJ2-3; the match to TRBD2 covers 8 bases. V gave up 7 bases and J gave up 5 bases; unmatched junction bases: 2. The CDR3 is 12 amino acids. CDR1 is LNHDA and CDR2 is SQIVND in the germline V gene (reference sequence). The CDR3 region is CASKAGGDTQYF. CDR3 bases: TGTGCCAGTAAGGCGGGAGGAGATACGCAGTATTTT.

This clone has more than one count but fewer than ten. The CDR3 region is CARLMGARMPFMNTEAFF. As DNA, the CDR3 is TGCGCCAGACTCATGGGGGCCAGAATGCCTTTTATGAACACTGAAGCTTTCTTT. This chain connects TRBV10-1 to TRBJ1-1; perhaps TRBD1 as D (6 bases). V gave up 9 bases and J gave up 0 bases, with 26 bases separating them. Per germline, CDR1 WNHNN and CDR2 SYGVQD (reference sequence). This CDR3 spans 18 amino acids.

The chain uses TRBV11-2 and TRBJ1-2; D is unclear. The CDR3 runs to 14 residues. The V and J ends lost 1 base and 8 bases respectively, with 14 bases between them. The germline CDR1 and CDR2 sequences are SGHAT and FQNNGV. The CDR3 is CASSLVTTFGGYTF. CDR3 DNA: TGTGCCAGCAGCTTAGTCACTACATTCGGGGGCTACACCTTC.

The chain joins TRBV6-1 to TRBJ1-2, with D tentatively TRBD1 (5 bases). The germline gives CDR1 MNHNS, CDR2 SASEGT. V dropped 3 bases and J dropped 2 bases, with 13 bases sitting between them. The CDR3 runs to 15 residues. The CDR3, as DNA: TGTGCCAGCAGTGAGAGAGGGGCCGGGAACTATGGCTACACCTTC. Encoded protein: CASSERGAGNYGYTF.

The V gene is TRBV6-5, the J gene TRBJ2-6; D unclear. There are 15 residues in the CDR3. Germline lookup yields CDR1 MNHEY and CDR2 SVGAGI. Trimming cost V 2 bases and J 0 bases, with 5 bases left between them. The CDR3 region is CASSYKTSGANVLTF. The CDR3 DNA reads as TGTGCCAGCAGTTACAAGACCTCTGGGGCCAACGTCCTGACTTTC.

The genes are TRBV7-3 and TRBJ2-3; D not resolved. Deletions cut 4 bases from V and 5 bases from J, with 13 bases between. CDR3 length: 14 residues. The germline V gene has CDR1 SGHTA and CDR2 FQGTGA. The CDR3 spells CASSSLGLGDTQYF. The CDR3 nucleotides read TGTGCCAGCAGCTCCCTGGGCCTAGGAGATACGCAGTATTTT.

The chain employs TRBV4-2 and TRBJ2-7, with D possibly being TRBD2 (5 bases). V was shortened by 0 bases and J by 0 bases, with 15 bases between the two germline ends. The CDR3 sequence is 17 residues long. Germline V gives CDR1 LGHNA, CDR2 YNFKEQ. CDR3 nucleotide sequence: TGTGCCAGCAGCCAAGATACCGGACTCGGGTTCTCCTACGAGCAGTACTTC. It is translated as CASSQDTGLGFSYEQYF.

The rearrangement links TRBV10-1 to TRBJ2-4; D unclear. Germline V lookup: CDR1 WNHNN, CDR2 SYGVQD (reference sequence). This CDR3 contains 14 residues. Trimming pared 2 bases from V and 1 base from J, leaving 6 bases between. The DNA of the CDR3 is TGCGCCAGCAGTGAGGTGGGGGCCAAAAACATTCAGTACTTC. As protein: CASSEVGAKNIQYF.

The chain recombines TRBV7-9 with TRBJ1-2; D may be TRBD1 (5 bases). Looked up from germline, CDR1 is SEHNR and CDR2 is FQNEAQ (reference sequence). The length of the CDR3 is 14 residues. V was trimmed by 8 bases and J by 5 bases, leaving 18 bases between them. In DNA, the CDR3 is TGTGCCAGCGGACGGGACCGTACGGAGTATGGCTACACCTTC. This translates into CASGRDRTEYGYTF.